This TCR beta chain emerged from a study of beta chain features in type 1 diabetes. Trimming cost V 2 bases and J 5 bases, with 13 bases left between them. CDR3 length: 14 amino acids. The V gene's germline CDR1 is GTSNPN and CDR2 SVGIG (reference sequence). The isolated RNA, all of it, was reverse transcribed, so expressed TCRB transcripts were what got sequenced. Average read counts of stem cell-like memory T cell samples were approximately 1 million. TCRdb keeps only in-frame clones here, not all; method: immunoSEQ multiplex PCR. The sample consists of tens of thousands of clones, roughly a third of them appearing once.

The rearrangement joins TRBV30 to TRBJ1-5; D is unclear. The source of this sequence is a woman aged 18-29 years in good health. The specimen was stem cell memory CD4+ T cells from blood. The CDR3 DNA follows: TGTGCCTGGAGTCCTACCTTTAGTGATCAGCCCCAGCATTTT. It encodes CAWSPTFSDQPQHF.